The 7 T cell receptor beta chains below all came from one sample that was sequenced in a study of early T cells in non-severe SARS-CoV-2 infection. One entry per CDR3 protein, called by TCRdb with MiXCR from the 5' RACE reads. The table lists more than 75,000 distinct CDR3 sequences, 12% to 15% of them singletons. The source material was whole blood. The receptors were sampled from an adult who was a healthcare worker with PCR-confirmed SARS-CoV-2 infection or an uninfected control (not recorded which).

The CDR3 bases are TGTGCCAGCAAAAACGCAGGGGTTGGGAGCACTGAAGCTTTCTTT. It encodes CASKNAGVGSTEAFF. The chain employs TRBV6-2 or TRBV6-3 and TRBJ1-1; tentatively, D is TRBD1 (6 bases). The V gene's germline CDR1 is MNHEY and CDR2 SVGEGT. Trimming left V 7 bases short and J 4 bases short, with 19 bases between. The CDR3 is made up of 15 amino acids.

This clonotype was seen many times. This chain connects TRBV30 to TRBJ1-2; a possible D gene is TRBD1 (5 bases). The CDR3 totals 14 residues. With 1 base removed from V and 8 bases from J, the gap between germline ends came to 17 bases. Germline CDR1 GTSNPN, CDR2 SVGIG (reference sequence). The CDR3 DNA follows: TGTGCCTGGAGTGAGGGACGGAGAATATACGGCTACACCTTC. Amino acid sequence: CAWSEGRRIYGYTF.

The chain carries TRBV30 and TRBJ1-2; possible D gene TRBD1, 6 bases. This CDR3 has 12 amino acids. Trimming cost V 2 bases and J 8 bases, with 12 bases left between them. Germline values: CDR1 GTSNPN, CDR2 SVGIG (reference sequence). The CDR3 loop reads CAWSRQASGYTF. The CDR3 DNA is TGTGCCTGGAGTAGACAGGCTTCCGGCTACACCTTC.

The chain has TRBV11-2 and TRBJ2-2, with D unclear. From germline, CDR1 is SGHAT and CDR2 FQNNGV. This CDR3 has 15 amino acids. Trimming took off 4 bases at V and 4 bases at J, with 13 bases between the two ends. The CDR3 loop is CASSYGIAGTGELFF. As DNA, the CDR3 is TGTGCCAGCAGCTACGGTATAGCCGGCACCGGGGAGCTGTTTTTT.

The chain is built from TRBV29-1 and TRBJ2-1, with 7 bases that match TRBD2. V gave up 2 bases and J gave up 5 bases; unmatched junction bases: 9. In germline, CDR1 is SQVTM, CDR2 ANQGSEA. This CDR3 is 15 amino acids long. CDR3 nucleotide sequence: TGCAGCGTTGAAAGAAATAGGGACTATGACAATGAGCAGTTCTTC. Translating it yields CSVERNRDYDNEQFF.

This clonotype has a handful of counts. This chain joins TRBV29-1 and TRBJ1-1; maybe TRBD1 (6 bases). The CDR3 length is 13 residues. Germline CDR1 SQVTM, CDR2 ANQGSEA. V lost 2 bases to trimming and J lost 5 bases, with 12 bases between them. CDR3 in DNA: TGCAGCGTTGAAAGGGGGGGAGGAACTGAAGCTTTCTTT. Translated: CSVERGGGTEAFF.

J is TRBJ1-1 and V is TRBV27, with 8 positions matching TRBD1. The CDR3 loop spans 15 amino acids. Unmatched junction bases numbered 11, after V lost 4 bases and J lost 7 bases. Germline V gives CDR1 MNHEY, CDR2 SMNVEV (reference sequence). CDR3 sequence (DNA): TGTGCCAGCAGTTCCCCGGGACAGGATCGCCTTGAAGCTTTCTTT. Protein sequence: CASSSPGQDRLEAFF.